This record covers a single T cell receptor beta chain. No cognate antigen has been identified for it. No quality values exist for individual bases; no much larger clone is one base distant. The data are from a study of T cell changes during pregnancy in multiple sclerosis (dated by TCRdb to the late 2010s). Turning to the overall study: In women with multiple sclerosis, the researchers looked at how the T cell repertoire shifted as pregnancy progressed.

Library preparation used the immunoSEQ multiplex PCR assay. This immuneACCESS table, as held by TCRdb, lists in-frame sequences with V and J called but not all clones. Of the missing ones, under half trace to an unresolved V gene in checked studies; the others have no known cause. This sample has 35,000 to 50,000 clones in its table, and about 85% of those were observed once. The biggest ten clones account for 1.2% of the sample. For CDR1 and CDR2, the germline V gene lists MDHEN and SYDVKM. The trim is 4 bases for V and 5 bases for J, with a gap of 14 bases between the germline ends. From its cysteine to its phenylalanine, the CDR3 spans 14 amino acids. Solely the CDR3 DNA is kept, with 42 bases framed from the first base.

The TCR sequence derives from a female donor with multiple sclerosis, enrolled in a pregnancy study. Material: CD4+ T cells from peripheral blood mononuclear cells, obtained in the second trimester of pregnancy. The V gene is TRBV28 and the J gene is TRBJ1-1; the D gene is possibly TRBD1, with 5 bases matching. In nucleotide form, the sequence is TGTGCCAGCAGTTCCCCCGGGGCGGGGACTGAAGCTTTCTTT. This encodes CASSSPGAGTEAFF.